The 19 T cell receptor beta chains listed next were all sequenced from one sample in a study of cytomegalovirus exposure and HLA in healthy donors. The PCR used 60 Vbeta and 13 Jbeta primers. Sequencing used immunoSEQ multiplex PCR; TCRdb keeps in-frame clones, though not all of them. The repertoire holds more than 25,000 clones, with 70% as singletons. What was sequenced was PBMCs. The receptors come from a woman aged 45-65 years in good health and CMV-seronegative.

This clone was seen more than once but under ten times. The J gene is TRBJ1-6, the V gene TRBV6-5; TRBD1 is a possible D gene (5 bases). The CDR3 loop spans 13 amino acids. Deletions cut 8 bases from V and 10 bases from J, with 15 bases between. Germline V gene lookup returns CDR1 MNHEY and CDR2 SVGAGI. DNA of the CDR3: TGTGCCAGCTGTCGGGGGGAGGAATCACCCCTCCACTTT. Its protein product is CASCRGEESPLHF.

The rearrangement joins TRBV29-1 to TRBJ1-2, with 8 bases fitting TRBD1. V shed 7 bases and J 3 bases; nucleotides not matched to a gene: 4. CDR1 SQVTM and CDR2 ANQGSEA come from the germline V gene. The CDR3 runs to 12 residues. CDR3 nucleotides: TGCAGCGGGGTACAGGGGGACTATGGCTACACCTTC. Its protein is CSGVQGDYGYTF. Supplemented by reference TRBV29-1 and TRBJ1-2, the full variable domain reads SAVISQKPSRDICQRGTSLTIQCQVDSQVTMMFWYRQQPGQSLTLIATANQGSEATYESGFVIDKFPISRPNLTFSTLTVSNMSPEDSSIYLCSGVQGDYGYTFGSGTRLTVV.

The chain links TRBV27 to TRBJ2-7, with 10 bases aligning to TRBD2. CDR3 size: 13 residues. With V trimmed by 9 bases and J by 4 bases, 6 bases remained unmatched. Germline V gives CDR1 MNHEY, CDR2 SMNVEV (reference sequence). CDR3: CASASGSTYEQYF. CDR3 nucleotide sequence: TGTGCCAGTGCTAGCGGGAGTACGTACGAGCAGTACTTC.

V and J are TRBV6-5 and TRBJ2-7, with D tentatively TRBD1 (5 bases). Trimming left V 6 bases short and J 2 bases short, with 11 bases between. The V gene's germline CDR1 is MNHEY and CDR2 SVGAGI. The CDR3 runs 13 residues. The CDR3 DNA reads TGTGCCAGCAGCCAAGACAGACCCTACGAGCAGTACTTC. Translation: CASSQDRPYEQYF.

The chain uses TRBV5-1 and TRBJ2-7, with 9 bases fitting TRBD2. Germline CDR1 is SGHRS and CDR2 is YFSETQ. The CDR3 spans 14 residues. The trim removed 1 base at V and 4 bases at J, leaving 3 bases unmatched. The DNA for the CDR3 is TGCGCCAGCAGCTTGAGAGGACTAGCGTACGAGCAGTACTTC. This encodes CASSLRGLAYEQYF.

This clone was seen only a few times. The chain combines TRBV6-5 with TRBJ2-1, with 8 bases fitting TRBD2. The trim removed 2 bases at V and 7 bases at J, leaving 4 bases unmatched. This CDR3 is built from 14 residues. The germline V gene has CDR1 MNHEY and CDR2 SVGAGI. As DNA, the CDR3 is TGTGCCAGCAGTTACAACGGGAGGGAGAATGAGCAGTTCTTC. Translation: CASSYNGRENEQFF.

The chain employs TRBV6-1 and TRBJ1-2, with TRBD1 identical over 9 bases. From germline, CDR1 is MNHNS and CDR2 SASEGT. This CDR3 has 14 amino acids. V lost 10 bases and J lost 4; bases outside the gene matches: 10. The DNA of the CDR3 is TGTGCCACCAACCAGGGACAGGGCGGCTATGGCTACACCTTC. Translated: CATNQGQGGYGYTF.

The rearrangement uses TRBV9 and TRBJ2-7; 11 bases are shared with TRBD2. The CDR3 is made up of 17 amino acids. CDR1 is SGDLS and CDR2 is YYNGEE in the germline V gene. V lost 4 bases and J lost 2; bases outside the gene matches: 11. CDR3 coding DNA: TGTGCCAGCAGCCCCCGGCTAGCGGGAGGTGGGGCCTACGAGCAGTACTTC. It encodes CASSPRLAGGGAYEQYF.

The chain employs TRBV29-1 and TRBJ1-4; a possible D gene is TRBD1 (6 bases). This CDR3 is built from 15 residues. The V and J ends lost 6 bases and 7 bases respectively, with 21 bases between them. Germline V lookup: CDR1 SQVTM, CDR2 ANQGSEA. The CDR3 DNA is TGCAGCGTGATTGAGGGGGGGAAAGGAAGTGAAAAACTGTTTTTT. This gives the protein CSVIEGGKGSEKLFF.

The chain uses TRBV6-5 and TRBJ2-7, with TRBD2 matching 8 bases. Losses at the gene ends were 3 bases for V and 5 bases for J; bases not matched to a gene: 9. The germline CDR1 and CDR2 sequences are MNHEY and SVGAGI. The CDR3 runs to 15 residues. The CDR3 DNA is TGTGCCAGCAGTTATAGGAGCGGGAGCTTCGACGAGCAGTACTTC. Translating it yields CASSYRSGSFDEQYF.

CDR3 sequence reads: CAISEAASGEAYGYTF. The CDR3 region has the DNA TGTGCCATCAGTGAGGCGGCTTCGGGGGAAGCATATGGCTACACCTTC. This sequence joins TRBV10-3 and TRBJ1-2; possibly TRBD1 for D (5 bases). V was trimmed by 2 bases and J by 5 bases, leaving 18 bases between them. The germline V gene has CDR1 ENHRY and CDR2 SYGVKD. CDR3 length: 16 amino acids.

CDR3 DNA sequence: TGCAGCGTTGAACCAGCGGGAGGGCCAGGGACCCAGTACTTC. It encodes CSVEPAGGPGTQYF. The chain is built from TRBV29-1 and TRBJ2-5; 10 positions agree with TRBD2. Germline V gives CDR1 SQVTM, CDR2 ANQGSEA. Trimming cost V 2 bases and J 7 bases; bases outside gene matches: 7. The CDR3 has 14 amino acids.

The V gene is TRBV4-1, the J gene TRBJ2-3, with a possible D match to TRBD2 (5 bases). Germline CDR1 is MGHRA and CDR2 is YSYEKL. The CDR3 totals 16 residues. The V and J ends lost 2 bases and 3 bases respectively, with 15 bases between them. CDR3 protein: CASSQRFNEGTDTQYF. In nucleotides, the CDR3 is TGCGCCAGCAGCCAACGTTTTAACGAGGGAACAGATACGCAGTATTTT.

The genes are TRBV5-8 and TRBJ1-1; D not resolved. CDR3 length: 11 amino acids. The V and J ends lost 6 bases and 6 bases respectively, with 9 bases between them. Germline-derived CDR1 and CDR2 are SGHTS and YDEGEE. Here the CDR3 DNA reads TGTGCCAGCACCACCGAGCCTGAAGCTTTCTTT. Translation: CASTTEPEAFF. The full variable domain, completed using reference TRBV5-8 and TRBJ1-1, is EAGVTQSPTHLIKTRGQQATLRCSPISGHTSVYWYQQALGLGLQFLLWYDEGEERNRGNFPPRFSGRQFPNYSSELNVNALELEDSALYLCASTTEPEAFFGQGTRLTVV.

The V call is TRBV7-9, the J call TRBJ1-2, with 7 positions matching TRBD1. Trimming took 4 bases from V and 8 from J; bases not matched to a gene: 4. Germline CDR1 reads SEHNR; CDR2 reads FQNEAQ (reference sequence). This CDR3 has 12 amino acids. The CDR3 sequence is CASSSQGVGYTF. The DNA for the CDR3 is TGTGCCAGCAGCTCCCAGGGGGTGGGCTACACCTTC.

The CDR3 spells CASSPPGVSGGAALNEQYF. CDR3 nucleotides: TGTGCCAGCAGCCCCCCGGGGGTTAGCGGGGGGGCGGCACTGAACGAGCAGTACTTC. J is TRBJ2-7 and V is TRBV5-4; the match to TRBD2 covers 11 bases. Germline CDR1 SGHNT, CDR2 YYREEE (reference sequence). The CDR3 is 19 amino acids. With V trimmed by 4 bases and J by 5 bases, 20 bases remained unmatched. Complete variable domain (other parts from reference TRBV5-4 and TRBJ2-7): ETGVTQSPTHLIKTRGQQVTLRCSSQSGHNTVSWYQQALGQGPQFIFQYYREEENGRGNFPPRFSGLQFPNYSSELNVNALELDDSALYLCASSPPGVSGGAALNEQYFGPGTRLTVT.

The chain couples TRBV27 to TRBJ2-7; a possible D gene is TRBD2 (6 bases). The V end was cut by 0 bases, the J end by 5 bases, with 14 bases between. The CDR3 totals 15 residues. Germline loops: CDR1 MNHEY, CDR2 SMNVEV (reference sequence). This chain's CDR3 is CASSLSAGNPHEQYF. The CDR3 DNA reads as TGTGCCAGCAGTTTATCCGCGGGGAACCCCCACGAGCAGTACTTC.

The V and J genes are TRBV7-9 and TRBJ2-1, with 7 positions matching TRBD2. This CDR3 region has 15 residues. After removal of 5 bases from V and 6 bases from J, the junction contained 10 bases not matched to a gene. The germline CDR1 and CDR2 sequences are SEHNR and FQNEAQ (reference sequence). In DNA form, the CDR3 reads TGTGCCAGCAGCCCAGCGGGGCGGGGTGGCAATGAGCAGTTCTTC. Translated: CASSPAGRGGNEQFF. Based on the CDR3 plus reference TRBV7-9 and TRBJ2-1, the full variable domain is DTGVSQNPRHKITKRGQNVTFRCDPISEHNRLYWYRQTLGQGPEFLTYFQNEAQLEKSRLLSDRFSAERPKGSFSTLEIQRTEQGDSAMYLCASSPAGRGGNEQFFGPGTRLTVL.

The chain combines TRBV19 with TRBJ1-2; possible D gene TRBD1, 5 bases. Germline CDR1 is LNHDA and CDR2 is SQIVND (reference sequence). CDR3 length: 13 residues. Trimming left V 7 bases short and J 6 bases short, with 15 bases between. CDR3 loop: CASTRDSLDGYTF. The CDR3 coding sequence is TGTGCCAGTACCCGGGACTCTTTGGATGGCTACACCTTC.